The T cell receptor beta chain under discussion was sequenced for a study of OX40 agonist ivuxolimab in advanced cancers. Whole-study context: Patient treatment consisted of intravenous ivuxolimab administration every 2 weeks at 0.01 to 10 mg/kg. Dose-escalation subjects each had hepatocellular carcinoma, melanoma, renal cell or head and neck cancer.

TCRdb's table, derived via immunoSEQ multiplex PCR, lists solely in-frame clones and lacks some. This repertoire shows some 150,000 clones, around 93% found once; its top ten account for approximately 0.93%. This CDR3 is 12 amino acids long. In germline, CDR1 is SGDLS, CDR2 YYNGEE. The ends were cut back, 7 bases at V and 3 bases at J, with 7 bases in the middle. Sequenced material: CD4+ or CD8+ T cells sorted from blood, taken in a trial of the OX40 agonist ivuxolimab. The gene calls are TRBV9 and TRBJ2-2; D is unclear. This TCR came from an adult with an advanced solid tumor such as melanoma, head and neck, liver or kidney cancer. The DNA for the CDR3 is TGTGCCAGCTCACCAGACACCGGGGAGCTGTTTTTT. Translation gives CASSPDTGELFF. The variable domain in full, completed from reference TRBV9 and TRBJ2-2, reads DSGVTQTPKHLITATGQRVTLRCSPRSGDLSVYWYQQSLDQGLQFLIQYYNGEERAKGNILERFSAQQFPDLHSELNLSSLELGDSALYFCASSPDTGELFFGEGSRLTVL.